These 18 T cell receptor beta chains came from one sample sequenced in a study of blood T cell repertoires in COVID-19. TCRdb's copy holds only in-frame clones and misses some; the assay was immunoSEQ multiplex PCR. This table holds tens of thousands of clones, more than 75% found once. Sample: peripheral blood. The receptors stem from an elderly man with acute or convalescent COVID-19.

This rearrangement joins TRBV6-1 to TRBJ2-5; D possibly corresponds to TRBD1 (5 bases). V lost 1 base and J lost 7, with 13 bases in between. The CDR3 is made up of 14 amino acids. From germline, CDR1 is MNHNS and CDR2 SASEGT. In DNA form, the CDR3 reads TGTGCCAGCAGTGAAGTCTTGGTTCAGGGGACCCAGTACTTC. Translation gives CASSEVLVQGTQYF.

This clone was seen a handful of times. The chain combines TRBV6-5 with TRBJ1-1; D gene ambiguous. This CDR3 is 13 amino acids long. Trimming removed 2 bases at V and 1 base at J, with 5 bases between. Germline CDR1 MNHEY, CDR2 SVGAGI. CDR3 in amino acids: CASSYEWNTEAFF. CDR3 coding DNA: TGTGCCAGCAGTTACGAGTGGAACACTGAAGCTTTCTTT.

V gene TRBV2 combines with J gene TRBJ2-7; 13 positions match TRBD2. CDR3 length: 16 amino acids. From germline, CDR1 is SNHLY and CDR2 FYNNEI. J gave up 6 bases and V 5 bases, and 10 bases lay outside the gene matches. The CDR3 sequence: CASSPLLAGGPSEQYF. The CDR3 region has the DNA TGTGCCAGCAGTCCCTTACTAGCGGGAGGGCCTAGCGAGCAGTACTTC.

The chain is built from TRBV5-1 and TRBJ1-2, with 7 bases aligning to TRBD1. The CDR3 loop spans 14 amino acids. With 0 bases clipped from V and 4 bases from J, the junction kept 3 bases outside the gene matches. Germline CDR1 reads SGHRS; CDR2 reads YFSETQ. The CDR3 coding sequence is TGCGCCAGCAGCTTGGTGGGGACAGTCTATGGCTACACCTTC. Translated: CASSLVGTVYGYTF. Combining the CDR3 with reference TRBV5-1 and TRBJ1-2 gives the whole variable domain KAGVTQTPRYLIKTRGQQVTLSCSPISGHRSVSWYQQTPGQGLQFLFEYFSETQRNKGNFPGRFSGRQFSNSRSEMNVSTLELGDSALYLCASSLVGTVYGYTFGSGTRLTVV.

V and J are TRBV3-1 (or the pseudogene TRBV3-2) and TRBJ1-2; weak D call: TRBD1 (6 bases). This CDR3 region has 16 residues. Per the germline V gene, CDR1 is LGHDT and CDR2 is YNNKEL (reference sequence). V shed 0 bases and J shed 7 bases, with 18 bases lying between them. CDR3 in amino acids: CASSQDMSQGRGGYTF. Written as DNA, the CDR3 is TGTGCCAGCAGCCAAGATATGAGTCAGGGGAGGGGTGGCTACACCTTC.

The rearrangement uses TRBV19 and TRBJ2-5; perhaps TRBD2 as D (6 bases). V was shortened by 5 bases and J by 3 bases, with 16 bases between the two germline ends. Germline-derived CDR1 and CDR2 are LNHDA and SQIVND (reference sequence). CDR3 length equals 15 residues. Here the CDR3 reads CASSALYGGKETQYF. The CDR3 bases are TGTGCCAGTAGTGCCCTGTATGGCGGGAAAGAGACCCAGTACTTC.

This chain links TRBV30 with TRBJ1-4, with TRBD1 matching 8 bases. Germline V gene lookup returns CDR1 GTSNPN and CDR2 SVGIG (reference sequence). Unmatched junction bases numbered 11, after V lost 3 bases and J lost 8 bases. The CDR3 spans 15 residues. In DNA form, the CDR3 reads TGTGCCTGGAGCTTCGGGCAGGGGGCGAAGGAAAAACTGTTTTTT. It specifies CAWSFGQGAKEKLFF. The variable domain in full, with the rest retrieved from reference TRBV30 and TRBJ1-4, is SQTIHQWPATLVQPVGSPLSLECTVEGTSNPNLYWYRQAAGRGLQLLFYSVGIGQISSEVPQNLSASRPQDRQFILSSKKLLLSDSGFYLCAWSFGQGAKEKLFFGSGTQLSVL.

The V gene is TRBV6-5, the J gene TRBJ2-7, with 7 bases matching TRBD1. CDR1 is MNHEY, CDR2 SVGAGI, per germline. The CDR3 spans 15 residues. V lost 4 bases to trimming and J lost 0 bases; unmatched junction nucleotides: 6. The CDR3 DNA is TGTGCCAGCAGTTCAACGACAGGGAGCTCCTACGAGCAGTACTTC. Translation: CASSSTTGSSYEQYF.

V usage is TRBV14 and J usage is TRBJ2-3, with TRBD2 identical over 9 bases. The CDR3 has 17 amino acids. Trimming cost V 0 bases and J 10 bases; bases outside gene matches: 14. The germline gives CDR1 SGHDN, CDR2 FVKESK. In DNA, the CDR3 is TGTGCCAGCAGCCAAGAACGTAGCGGGGGCCCCAGGTGGGCGCAGTATTTT. Translated: CASSQERSGGPRWAQYF.

The rearrangement uses TRBV9 and TRBJ2-1; D is perhaps TRBD2 (6 bases). Trimming cost V 3 bases and J 0 bases, with 10 bases left between them. CDR1 SGDLS and CDR2 YYNGEE come from the germline V gene. The CDR3 is 15 residues long. The chain's CDR3 is CASSAAGSSYNEQFF. CDR3 coding DNA: TGTGCCAGCAGCGCGGCGGGGAGCTCCTACAATGAGCAGTTCTTC. Full variable domain (rest looked up from reference TRBV9 and TRBJ2-1): DSGVTQTPKHLITATGQRVTLRCSPRSGDLSVYWYQQSLDQGLQFLIQYYNGEERAKGNILERFSAQQFPDLHSELNLSSLELGDSALYFCASSAAGSSYNEQFFGPGTRLTVL.

The chain recombines TRBV10-2 with TRBJ1-1; 9 nucleotides line up with TRBD1. Unmatched junction bases numbered 13, after V lost 4 bases and J lost 4 bases. This CDR3 is 17 amino acids long. The V gene's germline CDR1 is WSHSY and CDR2 SAAADI. CDR3 DNA: TGCGCCAGCAGTGGAGAACTCGGTGGGACAGGGTCCACTGAAGCTTTCTTT. Translated, it gives CASSGELGGTGSTEAFF.

With respect to this clone: Relative to the germline gene, one junction end is altered; a read error may explain this. The chain combines TRBV5-1 with TRBJ2-7; 11 nucleotides align to TRBD1. The germline V gene has CDR1 SGHRS and CDR2 YFSETQ. The CDR3 is made up of 15 amino acids. Here the CDR3 DNA reads TGCGCCAGCAGCTCCCGGACAGGGGGCTCCAACGAGCAGTACTTC. Amino acids: CASSSRTGGSNEQYF.

V usage is TRBV5-1 and J usage is TRBJ2-1, with 8 positions matching TRBD1. CDR3 length equals 14 residues. The J segment lost 6 bases and the V segment lost 1 base, leaving 3 bases of the junction unmatched. Germline lookup yields CDR1 SGHRS and CDR2 YFSETQ. CDR3: CASSLSGQGNEQFF. CDR3 sequence (DNA): TGCGCCAGCAGCTTGTCTGGACAGGGCAATGAGCAGTTCTTC.

The rearrangement links TRBV6-5 to TRBJ1-2; D is ambiguous. The V end was cut by 5 bases, the J end by 8 bases, with 18 bases between. The germline V gene encodes CDR1 MNHEY and CDR2 SVGAGI. The length of the CDR3 is 14 residues. The chain's CDR3 is CASSNSPVAGGYTF. In DNA form, the CDR3 reads TGTGCCAGCAGTAATAGTCCCGTGGCGGGGGGCTACACCTTC.

The table lists this clone with a count of one. J is TRBJ1-2 and V is TRBV5-1, with 9 bases aligning to TRBD1. Looked up from germline, CDR1 is SGHRS and CDR2 is YFSETQ. The J segment lost 5 bases and the V segment lost 4 bases, leaving 12 bases of the junction unmatched. The CDR3 consists of 16 residues. The CDR3 nucleotides are TGCGCCAGCAGCCCGGAGCCGGGACAGGGCCTTTATGGCTACACCTTC. Translation: CASSPEPGQGLYGYTF.

DNA for the CDR3: TGTGCCAGCAGTTCCCCGGACTCGAGGGAAAAACTGTTTTTT. It codes for CASSSPDSREKLFF. The V and J genes are TRBV27 and TRBJ1-4; D is unresolved. CDR1 is MNHEY and CDR2 is SMNVEV in the germline V gene (reference sequence). V shed 4 bases and J shed 8 bases, with 14 bases lying between them. The CDR3 is made up of 14 amino acids.

This clone was seen only a few times. The chain employs TRBV2 and TRBJ2-1; TRBD2 matches 9 bases. This CDR3 contains 17 residues. Germline lookup yields CDR1 SNHLY and CDR2 FYNNEI. Trimming cost V 3 bases and J 7 bases; bases outside gene matches: 13. The CDR3 here is CASSDVSGRTGRNEQFF. CDR3 bases: TGTGCCAGCAGTGACGTTAGCGGGAGAACCGGTAGGAATGAGCAGTTCTTC.

This clone was seen a few times. The J gene is TRBJ1-1, the V gene TRBV27; D might be TRBD1 (6 bases). V was trimmed by 2 bases and J by 3 bases, leaving 10 bases between them. The CDR3 sequence is 14 residues long. Per germline, CDR1 MNHEY and CDR2 SMNVEV (reference sequence). The CDR3 region is CASSLKQGYTEAFF. As DNA, the CDR3 is TGTGCCAGCAGTTTAAAACAGGGCTACACTGAAGCTTTCTTT.